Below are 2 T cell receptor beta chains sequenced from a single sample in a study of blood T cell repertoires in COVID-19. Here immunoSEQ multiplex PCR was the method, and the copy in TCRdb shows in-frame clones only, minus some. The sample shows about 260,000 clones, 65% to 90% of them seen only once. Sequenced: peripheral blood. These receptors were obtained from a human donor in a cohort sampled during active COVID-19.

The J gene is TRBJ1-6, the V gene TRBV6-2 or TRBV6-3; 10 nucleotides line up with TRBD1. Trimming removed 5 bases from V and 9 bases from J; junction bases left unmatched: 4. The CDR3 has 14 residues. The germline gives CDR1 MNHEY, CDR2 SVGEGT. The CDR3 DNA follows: TGTGCCAGCAGTACCGGGACAGGGGTTTCACCCCTCCACTTT. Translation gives CASSTGTGVSPLHF.

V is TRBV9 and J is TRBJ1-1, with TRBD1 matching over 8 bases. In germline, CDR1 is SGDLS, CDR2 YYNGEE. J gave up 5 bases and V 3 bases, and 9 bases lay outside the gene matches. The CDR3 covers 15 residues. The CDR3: CASSDRQGSGTEAFF. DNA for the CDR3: TGTGCCAGCAGCGACAGACAGGGGTCGGGGACTGAAGCTTTCTTT.